This T cell receptor (beta chain) was identified in a study of cytomegalovirus exposure and HLA in healthy donors. The CDR3 extends over 14 amino acids. Trimming cost V 4 bases and J 4 bases; bases outside gene matches: 2. Germline CDR1 ENHRY, CDR2 SYGVKD. PCR used 60 Vbeta primers and 13 Jbeta primers. Method: immunoSEQ multiplex PCR; TCRdb's copy keeps in-frame clones and lacks some. The sample holds approximately 160,000 clones; approximately 78% are singletons and the top ten take more than 0.9%. The receptor's source is a girl aged 2 to 9 in good health and CMV-seropositive. Sequencing was done on a sample of PBMCs. The V and J genes are TRBV10-3 and TRBJ2-7, with 12 bases lining up with TRBD2. The CDR3 region has the DNA TGTGCCATCAGTGTGACTAGCGGGAGTTACGAGCAGTACTTC. Translated, it gives CAISVTSGSYEQYF.